Following are 29 T cell receptor beta chains from one sample sequenced in a study of cytomegalovirus exposure and HLA in healthy donors. Primers for the PCR totalled 60 Vbeta and 13 Jbeta. Data came from immunoSEQ multiplex PCR; TCRdb stores just in-frame clones and leaves some out. The sample holds 110,000 or so clones; approximately 81% are singletons and the top ten take 2.2%. The sequenced sample consisted of PBMCs. Source of these receptors: a woman aged 25 to 45 in good health and CMV-seronegative.

The chain uses TRBV7-9 and TRBJ1-6; D unresolved. V lost 1 base, J lost 9 bases, and 10 bases lay in between. The CDR3 is 14 amino acids. Germline V gives CDR1 SEHNR, CDR2 FQNEAQ (reference sequence). CDR3 bases: TGTGCCAGCAGCTTAGATTCGGTTGGTTCACCCCTCCACTTT. Amino acid sequence: CASSLDSVGSPLHF.

Written as DNA, the CDR3 is TGTGCCAGTAGTATAGTTGTCTGGGGAGGGTCGGCCCAGCATTTT. Protein product: CASSIVVWGGSAQHF. The V and J genes are TRBV19 and TRBJ1-5; D gene uncertain. Trimming cost V 1 base and J 11 bases, with 18 bases left between them. The germline V gene has CDR1 LNHDA and CDR2 SQIVND (reference sequence). The CDR3 is 15 residues long.

The chain joins TRBV9 to TRBJ2-2; 14 nucleotides agree with TRBD2. This CDR3 is 19 amino acids long. CDR1 and CDR2 (germline): SGDLS, YYNGEE. With 1 base clipped from V and 1 base from J, the junction kept 6 bases outside the gene matches. The CDR3 DNA is TGTGCCAGCAGCGTACTAGGACTAGCGGGAGGACTGAACACCGGGGAGCTGTTTTTT. Translating gives CASSVLGLAGGLNTGELFF.

This sequence joins TRBV5-5 and TRBJ2-7; 9 nucleotides line up with TRBD2. Trimming removed 4 bases from V and 4 bases from J; junction bases left unmatched: 12. The CDR3 totals 16 residues. Germline CDR1 SGHKS, CDR2 YYEKEE (reference sequence). The CDR3 loop reads CASSGAGSGRTYEQYF. The CDR3 DNA reads TGTGCCAGCAGCGGGGCCGGTAGCGGGAGAACTTACGAGCAGTACTTC. The variable domain in full, completed from reference TRBV5-5 and TRBJ2-7, reads DAGVTQSPTHLIKTRGQQVTLRCSPISGHKSVSWYQQVLGQGPQFIFQYYEKEERGRGNFPDRFSARQFPNYSSELNVNALLLGDSALYLCASSGAGSGRTYEQYFGPGTRLTVT.

This clone showed up just a few times. The chain links TRBV14 to TRBJ1-5; D not resolved. Germline CDR1 and CDR2: SGHDN and FVKESK. This CDR3 has 13 residues. V lost 2 bases and J 0 bases, leaving 2 bases between the germline ends. DNA of the CDR3: TGTGCCAGCAGCCAACATAGCAATCAGCCCCAGCATTTT. Residues: CASSQHSNQPQHF.

The V gene is TRBV2, the J gene TRBJ2-2, with 7 bases aligning to TRBD2. The germline V gene encodes CDR1 SNHLY and CDR2 FYNNEI. There are 13 residues in the CDR3. The CDR3 bases are TGTGCAACGGGGCGGGAGTTCACCGGGGAGCTGTTTTTT. Translation gives CATGREFTGELFF.

This clone occurred a few times. The CDR3 DNA reads TGTGCCAGCAGGTCGGAGGGATTGGAAAATGAGCAGTTCTTC. Amino acid sequence: CASRSEGLENEQFF. This chain links TRBV7-3 with TRBJ2-1, with D perhaps matching TRBD2 (6 bases). This CDR3 is 14 amino acids long. Germline V gene lookup returns CDR1 SGHTA and CDR2 FQGTGA. Trimming took 6 bases from V and 7 from J, leaving 16 bases between them.

About this clone: An end of the junction differs from the germline gene, which may be a read error. The chain carries TRBV28 and TRBJ2-2, with D perhaps TRBD1 (6 bases). This CDR3 region has 16 residues. Germline CDR1 and CDR2: MDHEN and SYDVKM. The DNA for the CDR3 is TGTGCCGGCAGTTTAATGAGCAGGGGTAACACCGGGGAGCTGTTTTTT. It yields the protein CAGSLMSRGNTGELFF.

The chain is built from TRBV7-9 and TRBJ2-6; TRBD1 matches 7 bases. V dropped 5 bases and J dropped 8; count of bases not matched to a gene: 3. CDR3 length equals 13 residues. CDR1 and CDR2 from the germline V gene are SEHNR and FQNEAQ (reference sequence). Here the CDR3 reads CASSDRVPNVLTF. The CDR3 DNA reads TGTGCCAGCAGCGACAGGGTTCCCAACGTCCTGACTTTC.

V and J are TRBV5-1 and TRBJ2-3; possibly TRBD2 for D (5 bases). The CDR3 consists of 14 residues. CDR1 SGHRS and CDR2 YFSETQ come from the germline V gene. Trimming removed 0 bases at V and 5 bases at J, with 10 bases between. The CDR3 here is CASSLGGRIDTQYF. The CDR3 DNA follows: TGCGCCAGCAGCTTGGGAGGGCGAATAGATACGCAGTATTTT.

The chain has TRBV20-1 and TRBJ2-1; no clear D. V lost 2 bases to trimming and J lost 9 bases, with 8 bases between them. This CDR3 comprises 11 residues. CDR1 is DFQATT and CDR2 is SNEGSKA in the germline V gene (reference sequence). The CDR3 bases are TGCAGTGCTAGACTAGGTAGTGAGCAGTTCTTC. It yields the protein CSARLGSEQFF.

The chain has TRBV7-8 and TRBJ2-2; TRBD2 is a possible D gene (6 bases). V was trimmed by 8 bases and J by 3 bases, leaving 19 bases between them. CDR1 and CDR2 (germline): SGHVS, FQNEAQ. The CDR3 has 16 residues. The CDR3 loop reads CASAQDGGRYTGELFF. The DNA for the CDR3 is TGTGCCAGCGCCCAGGATGGAGGGAGATACACCGGGGAGCTGTTTTTT.

This chain joins TRBV7-2 and TRBJ2-3; TRBD2 might be the D (5 bases). The CDR3 spans 12 residues. V dropped 0 bases and J dropped 10 bases, with 8 bases sitting between them. Germline assignment: CDR1 SGHTA and CDR2 FQGNSA. As DNA, the CDR3 is TGTGCCAGCAGCTTAGCGCCAGCGGCGCAGTATTTT. Its translation is CASSLAPAAQYF.

In this sample, this clone turned up once. The chain is built from TRBV10-2 and TRBJ1-5; 7 bases are shared with TRBD1. V lost 7 bases to trimming and J lost 6 bases; unmatched junction nucleotides: 6. Germline CDR1 reads WSHSY; CDR2 reads SAAADI. The CDR3 has 13 residues. CDR3 coding DNA: TGCGCCAGCAACAGGGGAGATAGTCAGCCCCAGCATTTT. Translation gives CASNRGDSQPQHF.

CDR3 protein: CASRVTGGTYNEQFF. CDR3 DNA sequence: TGCGCCAGCAGAGTGACAGGGGGAACCTACAATGAGCAGTTCTTC. The chain is built from TRBV5-1 and TRBJ2-1, with 9 bases identical to TRBD1. V was clipped by 5 bases and J by 2 bases; unmatched bases: 5. The CDR3 loop spans 15 amino acids. Germline-derived CDR1 and CDR2 are SGHRS and YFSETQ.

This rearrangement joins TRBV6-1 to TRBJ1-1; perhaps TRBD1 as D (5 bases). CDR1 is MNHNS, CDR2 SASEGT, per germline. V was cut by 6 bases and J by 4 bases, with 12 bases left in between. The CDR3 extends over 13 amino acids. The CDR3 region has the DNA TGTGCCAGCAGCCGCAGGGTCCCCACTGAAGCTTTCTTT. The encoded protein is CASSRRVPTEAFF.

The chain combines TRBV6-1 with TRBJ1-3; 9 positions agree with TRBD1. The J segment lost 3 bases and the V segment lost 6 bases, leaving 3 bases of the junction unmatched. Germline CDR1 is MNHNS and CDR2 is SASEGT. The CDR3 has 14 residues. The CDR3 DNA reads as TGTGCCAGCAGCCGGGACAGGGATGGAAACACCATATATTTT. It codes for CASSRDRDGNTIYF.

J is TRBJ1-5 and V is TRBV18, with D hard to call. From germline, CDR1 is KGHSH and CDR2 LQKENI. This CDR3 comprises 15 residues. Trimming took 2 bases from V and 0 from J, leaving 8 bases between them. CDR3 amino acids: CASSPNSNSNQPQHF. For the CDR3, the DNA is TGTGCCAGCTCACCAAACAGTAATAGCAATCAGCCCCAGCATTTT.

CDR3 sequence: CASTLPGQGEAFF. In nucleotides, the CDR3 is TGTGCCAGCACCCTTCCGGGACAGGGTGAAGCTTTCTTT. V is TRBV6-5 and J is TRBJ1-1, with TRBD1 matching 9 bases. The CDR3 runs 13 residues. Germline CDR1 is MNHEY and CDR2 is SVGAGI. The ends lost 7 bases at V and 7 bases at J; junction bases unmatched: 7.

The chain uses TRBV4-1 and TRBJ2-5, with a weak D call TRBD1 (6 bases). CDR1 and CDR2 from the germline V gene are MGHRA and YSYEKL. CDR3 length equals 15 residues. Trimming took off 3 bases at V and 3 bases at J, with 14 bases between the two ends. CDR3 DNA sequence: TGCGCCAGCAGCCATAGGGGGATGGACAAAGAGACCCAGTACTTC. Translating gives CASSHRGMDKETQYF.

V and J are TRBV27 and TRBJ1-1; D call uncertain. V shed 4 bases and J shed 3 bases, with 15 bases lying between them. Per the germline V gene, CDR1 is MNHEY and CDR2 is SMNVEV (reference sequence). This CDR3 has 15 amino acids. The CDR3 here is CASSSIFVAYTEAFF. CDR3 DNA sequence: TGTGCCAGCAGTTCGATTTTTGTCGCGTACACTGAAGCTTTCTTT.

This clone was detected a few times. The V gene is TRBV14, the J gene TRBJ2-4; 12 positions match TRBD1. With V trimmed by 0 bases and J by 3 bases, 15 bases remained unmatched. The CDR3 has 21 amino acids. Germline-derived CDR1 and CDR2 are SGHDN and FVKESK. CDR3 sequence reads: CASSQDQGQGARGGGKNIQYF. CDR3 DNA: TGTGCCAGCAGCCAAGATCAGGGACAGGGGGCGCGAGGAGGCGGCAAAAACATTCAGTACTTC.

The V and J genes are TRBV11-3 and TRBJ1-2; D unresolved. V was cut by 1 base and J by 4 bases, with 13 bases left in between. Germline loops: CDR1 SGHNT, CDR2 YENEEA. The CDR3 extends over 15 amino acids. CDR3 nucleotides: TGTGCCAGCAGCTTAGGGTATTCCGACTCCTATGGCTACACCTTC. Translation: CASSLGYSDSYGYTF. Full variable domain (outside the CDR3, taken from reference TRBV11-3 and TRBJ1-2): EAGVVQSPRYKIIEKKQPVAFWCNPISGHNTLYWYLQNLGQGPELLIRYENEEAVDDSQLPKDRFSAERLKGVDSTLKIQPAELGDSAVYLCASSLGYSDSYGYTFGSGTRLTVV.

This sequence joins TRBV28 and TRBJ1-5; D unresolved. The CDR3 runs to 14 residues. Trimming left V 4 bases short and J 1 base short, with 8 bases between. The germline CDR1 and CDR2 sequences are MDHEN and SYDVKM. CDR3 nucleotides: TGTGCCAGCAGTTCGGGAGGGAGCAATCAGCCCCAGCATTTT. It yields the protein CASSSGGSNQPQHF.

This clone has just one count. This chain links TRBV5-1 with TRBJ2-7, with D possibly being TRBD1 (5 bases). The V end was cut by 1 base, the J end by 2 bases, with 13 bases between. Germline loops: CDR1 SGHRS, CDR2 YFSETQ. This CDR3 region has 15 residues. The CDR3 protein is CASSLQGYRTYEQYF. DNA of the CDR3: TGCGCCAGCAGCTTGCAAGGATACAGGACCTACGAGCAGTACTTC. The variable domain in full, with the rest retrieved from reference TRBV5-1 and TRBJ2-7, is KAGVTQTPRYLIKTRGQQVTLSCSPISGHRSVSWYQQTPGQGLQFLFEYFSETQRNKGNFPGRFSGRQFSNSRSEMNVSTLELGDSALYLCASSLQGYRTYEQYFGPGTRLTVT.

V gene TRBV7-3 combines with J gene TRBJ2-3; a possible D gene is TRBD1 (5 bases). V dropped 1 base and J dropped 6 bases, with 5 bases sitting between them. Per germline, CDR1 SGHTA and CDR2 FQGTGA. The CDR3 runs to 12 residues. CDR3 protein: CASSLKGDTQYF. CDR3 coding DNA: TGTGCCAGCAGCTTAAAGGGGGATACGCAGTATTTT. Combining the CDR3 with reference TRBV7-3 and TRBJ2-3 gives the whole variable domain GAGVSQTPSNKVTEKGKYVELRCDPISGHTALYWYRQSLGQGPEFLIYFQGTGAADDSGLPNDRFFAVRPEGSVSTLKIQRTERGDSAVYLCASSLKGDTQYFGPGTRLTVL.

This chain links TRBV14 with TRBJ2-1; D call uncertain. The CDR3 has 20 amino acids. Germline loops: CDR1 SGHDN, CDR2 FVKESK. Trimming shortened V by 0 bases and J by 0 bases, and 21 bases separated the two germline ends. The CDR3 nucleotides read TGTGCCAGCAGCCAAGATCGCCCTCTAACCCGTTTGAACTCCTACAATGAGCAGTTCTTC. Translated, it gives CASSQDRPLTRLNSYNEQFF.

The V call is TRBV18, the J call TRBJ2-2; tentatively, D is TRBD2 (5 bases). This CDR3 is built from 17 residues. Germline assignment: CDR1 KGHSH and CDR2 LQKENI. Trimming stripped 1 base from V and 0 bases from J, with 12 bases between. The CDR3 here is CASSPRPGNSNTGELFF. In DNA form, the CDR3 reads TGTGCCAGCTCACCACGGCCGGGAAACTCGAACACCGGGGAGCTGTTTTTT.

This clone has more than one count but fewer than ten. This chain uses TRBV4-2 with TRBJ1-5, with TRBD1 matching over 9 bases. CDR1 is LGHNA, CDR2 YNFKEQ, per germline. The CDR3 extends over 14 amino acids. V was pared by 5 bases and J by 4 bases, with 3 bases of the junction left unmatched. CDR3 in DNA: TGTGCCAGCAGCGCCGGGACAGGGAATCAGCCCCAGCATTTT. Translation gives CASSAGTGNQPQHF.